This T cell receptor beta chain derives from a study of blood T cell repertoires in COVID-19. Looking at the study overall: Samples came from the United States, Italy and Spain, spanning acute and convalescent COVID-19.

CDR1 is MDHEN and CDR2 is SYDVKM in the germline V gene. V lost 3 bases, J lost 0 bases, and 13 bases lay in between. The CDR3 has 16 amino acids. Assay used: immunoSEQ multiplex PCR; TCRdb lists only in-frame clones, some missing. The table records about 90,000 clones, over 80% of them present only once. Material: peripheral blood. The receptor's source is a woman between 65 and 79 years old with active or convalescent COVID-19. V and J are TRBV28 and TRBJ2-3; weak D call: TRBD2 (5 bases). The CDR3 here is CASSLRRRTSTDTQYF. Written as DNA, the CDR3 is TGTGCCAGCAGTTTGCGACGGAGGACTAGCACAGATACGCAGTATTTT.